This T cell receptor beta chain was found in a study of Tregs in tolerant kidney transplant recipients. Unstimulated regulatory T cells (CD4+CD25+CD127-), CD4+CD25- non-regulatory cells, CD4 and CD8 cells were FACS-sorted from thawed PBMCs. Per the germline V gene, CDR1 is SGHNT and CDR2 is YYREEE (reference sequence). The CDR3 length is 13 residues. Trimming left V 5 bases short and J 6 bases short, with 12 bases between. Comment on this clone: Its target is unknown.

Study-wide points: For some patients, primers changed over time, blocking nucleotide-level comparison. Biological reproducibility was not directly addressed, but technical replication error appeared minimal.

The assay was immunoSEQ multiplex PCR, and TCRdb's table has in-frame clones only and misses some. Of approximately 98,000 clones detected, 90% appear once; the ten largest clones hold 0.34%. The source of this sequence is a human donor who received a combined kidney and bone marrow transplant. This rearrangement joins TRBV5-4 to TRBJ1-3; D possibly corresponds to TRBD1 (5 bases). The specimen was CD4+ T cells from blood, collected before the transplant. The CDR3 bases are TGTGCCAGCAGAAAACAGGAAGCAAACACCATATATTTT. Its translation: CASRKQEANTIYF. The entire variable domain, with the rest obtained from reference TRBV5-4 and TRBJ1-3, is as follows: ETGVTQSPTHLIKTRGQQVTLRCSSQSGHNTVSWYQQALGQGPQFIFQYYREEENGRGNFPPRFSGLQFPNYSSELNVNALELDDSALYLCASRKQEANTIYFGEGSWLTVV.